This is a list of T cell receptor beta chains from one sample in a study of T cells after yellow fever vaccination. TCRdb re-called the 5' RACE reads with MiXCR, one entry per CDR3 protein. The sample holds about 260,000 distinct CDR3 sequences, 10% to 15% seen once. The sequencing here drew on CD4+ T cells sorted from PBMCs, taken 45 days after the yellow fever booster vaccination. The receptors were sampled from a man between 25 and 39 years old who received the YFV17D yellow fever vaccine. Each CDR3 is given with its conserved first and last residue. The D gene is left open where the match is weak. Clone size is given for some rows only: seen once, a few or many times, or a class if the clone is expanded.

V	D	J	size	DNA	CDR3
TRBV4-3	NA	TRBJ2-3	NA	TGCGCCAGCAGCCAACAAGTAGCGGGCACAGATACGCAGTATTTT	CASSQQVAGTDTQYF
TRBV5-1	TRBD1	TRBJ2-5	many	TGCGCCAGCAGCTTAGGGACAGGGCAAGAGACCCAGTACTTC	CASSLGTGQETQYF
TRBV20-1	TRBD1	TRBJ1-4	NA	TGCAGTGCTGATACAGGGGGCTGGAATGAAAAACTGTTTTTT	CSADTGGWNEKLFF
TRBV20-1	TRBD2	TRBJ2-1	few	TGCAGTGCTAAACCCGGACTAGCGGGAGATAATGAGCAGTTCTTC	CSAKPGLAGDNEQFF
TRBV20-1	TRBD2	TRBJ2-5	few	TGCAGTGCTGGGCTAGCGGGAGGCCTCCAAGAGACCCAGTACTTC	CSAGLAGGLQETQYF
TRBV7-9	NA	TRBJ1-2	NA	TGTGCCAGCAGCTTACTTACAAGCTCCGGCTACACCTTC	CASSLLTSSGYTF
TRBV5-1	TRBD2	TRBJ2-1	NA	TGCGCCAGCACAAGGACTAGCGGGAGTTGGGAGCAGTTCTTC	CASTRTSGSWEQFF
TRBV10-2	TRBD1	TRBJ2-7	many	TGCGCCAGCACCCCTACAGGGGCGATCTACGAGCAGTACTTC	CASTPTGAIYEQYF
TRBV7-2	NA	TRBJ2-4	NA	TGTGCCAGCAGCTTAAGTGGAGGGACCAAAAACATTCAGTACTTC	CASSLSGGTKNIQYF
TRBV7-2	NA	TRBJ2-2	NA	TGTGCCAGCAGCTTAAGAGCGTCGGAGCTGTTTTTT	CASSLRASELFF
TRBV28	NA	TRBJ1-4	few	TGTGCCAGCAGTTTGAACGGAATAGCCAATCAAAATGAAAAACTGTTTTTT	CASSLNGIANQNEKLFF
TRBV20-1	NA	TRBJ2-7	NA	TGCAGTGCGGGGGTGGGTCCCTACGAGCAGTACTTC	CSAGVGPYEQYF
TRBV21-1	NA	TRBJ1-4	few	TGTGCCAGCAGCAAATCTGGGGACAATGAAAAACTGTTTTTT	CASSKSGDNEKLFF
TRBV6-5	NA	TRBJ2-7	few	TGTGCTACCACCGGGGGTCTCTACGAGCAGTACTTC	CATTGGLYEQYF
TRBV2	TRBD1	TRBJ2-3	NA	TGTGCCAGCAACCCAAGACAGGGGACCACAGATACGCAGTATTTT	CASNPRQGTTDTQYF
TRBV4-3	NA	TRBJ1-6	few	TGCGCCAGCAGCCCGGGAGAAGGGTATAATTCACCCCTCCACTTT	CASSPGEGYNSPLHF
TRBV20-1	TRBD2	TRBJ2-7	few	TGCAGTGCCGCGGGCGGCGGGAGAGAGGTCGACGAGCAGTACTTC	CSAAGGGREVDEQYF
TRBV5-6	TRBD2	TRBJ2-4	many	TGTGCCAGCAGTCATCGGGGGGTCGCCAAAAACATTCAGTACTTC	CASSHRGVAKNIQYF
TRBV20-1	NA	TRBJ1-6	many	TGCAGTGCTAGAGCCGGCGGGGGTTCACCCCTCCACTTT	CSARAGGGSPLHF
TRBV12-3/TRBV12-4	TRBD1	TRBJ2-7	NA	TGTGCCAGCAGTTTATGGGACAGAATCTACGAGCAGTACTTC	CASSLWDRIYEQYF
TRBV18	NA	TRBJ1-3	few	TGTGCCAGCTCACCGTCGATCTCTGGAAACACCATATATTTT	CASSPSISGNTIYF
TRBV15	NA	TRBJ1-1	few	TGTGCCACCAGCAGAGATTTTAAGGGCACTGAAGCTTTCTTT	CATSRDFKGTEAFF
TRBV28	NA	TRBJ2-1	few	TGTGCCAGCAGTGCGGGTACCGGGTCACGCAGGTACAATGAGCAGTTCTTC	CASSAGTGSRRYNEQFF
TRBV20-1	TRBD2	TRBJ2-1	many	TGCAGTGCTAGCCCTCCGACTAGCGGATCTAATGAGCAGTTCTTC	CSASPPTSGSNEQFF
TRBV3-1	TRBD1	TRBJ2-1	NA	TGTGCCAGCAGCCAAGTGGACAGGCGGCAGTTCTTC	CASSQVDRRQFF
TRBV20-1	NA	TRBJ2-1	once	TGCAGTGCTGCCTTCGGGCTCCCAGATGAGAAGTTCTTC	CSAAFGLPDEKFF
TRBV5-1	TRBD1	TRBJ1-2	NA	TGCGCCACCCGAACAATAACAGGGGCCTATGGCTACACCTTC	CATRTITGAYGYTF
TRBV12-5	TRBD2	TRBJ2-2	few	TGTGCTAGTGGTTCCTGGACTAGCTACACCGGGGAGCTGTTTTTT	CASGSWTSYTGELFF
TRBV20-1	NA	TRBJ2-3	NA	TGCAGTGCTAGCAAGGCGGATACGCAGTATTTT	CSASKADTQYF
TRBV12-3/TRBV12-4	NA	TRBJ1-5	many	TGTGCCAGCAGCGGGACTTCCAATCAGCCCCAGCATTTT	CASSGTSNQPQHF
TRBV3-1	NA	TRBJ2-3	many	TGTGCCAGCAGCCAAGCTTCACTTCGCACAGATACGCAGTATTTT	CASSQASLRTDTQYF
TRBV7-9	NA	TRBJ2-1	many	TGTGCCAGCAGCTTTGATTACTCCTACAATGAGCAGTTCTTC	CASSFDYSYNEQFF
TRBV20-1	NA	TRBJ2-7	many	TGCAGTGCTAGAAAACCTCCGACCTACGAGCAGTACTTC	CSARKPPTYEQYF
TRBV30	TRBD1	TRBJ2-7	NA	TGTGCCAGACAGGGGGTCCACTACGAGCAGTACTTC	CARQGVHYEQYF
TRBV7-2	NA	TRBJ1-5	NA	TGTGCCAGCAGCTTAGATTGGGGAGGCCAGCCCCAGCATTTT	CASSLDWGGQPQHF
TRBV2	NA	TRBJ2-7	NA	TGTGCCAGCAGATTAGACAGTTGGGCCTACGAGCAGTACTTC	CASRLDSWAYEQYF
TRBV6-5	TRBD2	TRBJ2-3	few	TGTGCCAGCAGTTCCGGGACTAGCGGGACAACCATCTTCACAGATACGCAGTATTTT	CASSSGTSGTTIFTDTQYF
TRBV11-2	TRBD2	TRBJ2-6	NA	TGTGCCAGCAGCTTTCGGGGAGGGGGTAGCGGGAGGCTCTCTGGGGCCAACGTCCTGACTTTC	CASSFRGGGSGRLSGANVLTF
TRBV30	NA	TRBJ1-3	NA	TGTGCCTGGGGAAGGACGGGTGGAAACACCATATATTTT	CAWGRTGGNTIYF
TRBV4-3	NA	TRBJ1-1	few	TGCGCCAGCAGCCGCCAGAAGAGAGGGTGGGTGGCTTTCTTT	CASSRQKRGWVAFF
TRBV5-1	NA	TRBJ2-5	few	TGCGCCAGCAGCACCCCCCGGGGACCGGAGGAGACCCAGTACTTC	CASSTPRGPEETQYF
TRBV12-3/TRBV12-4	NA	TRBJ1-2	few	TGTGCCAGCAGTTTGTGGGGGTCGAGGGATGGCTACACCTTC	CASSLWGSRDGYTF